The 21 T cell receptor beta chains below were found in one sample sequenced in a study of chemoradiotherapy in HPV16-positive cancers (dated 2022 in TCRdb). Library creation used the immunoSEQ multiplex PCR assay. TCRdb's version of the immuneACCESS table is confined to in-frame rearrangements and falls short of the full clone set. An unresolved V gene accounts for under half of the shortfall where checked; the remainder is of unknown origin. This sample comprises tens of thousands of clones, around 87% of them detected only once. Clones ranked in the top ten supply about 2% of the sample. Sample: blood, taken from a patient who underwent chemoradiotherapy. The origin of the receptors is a human donor with HPV-associated anogenital cancer.

The chain has TRBV10-3 and TRBJ2-3, with D perhaps matching TRBD1 (5 bases). The CDR3 length is 11 residues. Between the trimmed V and J ends, which lost 11 bases and 5 bases, there was a span of 11 bases. Germline values: CDR1 ENHRY, CDR2 SYGVKD. Written as DNA, the CDR3 is TGTGCCTCCTGGGGCGGAGATACGCAGTATTTT. This translates into CASWGGDTQYF.

The chain recombines TRBV6-5 with TRBJ1-3; a possible D gene is TRBD1 (5 bases). V was shortened by 7 bases and J by 0 bases, with 13 bases between the two germline ends. The germline V gene encodes CDR1 MNHEY and CDR2 SVGAGI. The CDR3 has 15 amino acids. CDR3 DNA: TGTGCCAGCACCAGGACCGGGACCTCTGGAAACACCATATATTTT. Translating it yields CASTRTGTSGNTIYF.

The rearrangement uses TRBV12-5 and TRBJ2-7; no firm D call. Trimming took 3 bases from V and 3 from J, leaving 6 bases between them. Germline CDR1 and CDR2: LGHNT and FRNRAP. This CDR3 comprises 12 residues. CDR3 protein: CASGLDGYEQYF. DNA of the CDR3: TGTGCTAGTGGTTTAGACGGCTACGAGCAGTACTTC.

The chain couples TRBV18 to TRBJ2-5; a weak D match, TRBD2 (5 bases). This CDR3 is 13 amino acids long. Trimming removed 3 bases at V and 4 bases at J, with 9 bases between. Germline V gene lookup returns CDR1 KGHSH and CDR2 LQKENI. The CDR3: CASSPGVAETQYF. In DNA form, the CDR3 reads TGTGCCAGCTCACCGGGAGTAGCAGAGACCCAGTACTTC.

This clone was found a few times. The chain joins TRBV6-1 to TRBJ1-5; a possible D gene is TRBD1 (5 bases). V was cut by 3 bases and J by 6 bases, with 15 bases left in between. Germline V gene data show CDR1 as MNHNS and CDR2 as SASEGT. This CDR3 has 15 amino acids. CDR3 bases: TGTGCCAGCAGTGAGGCGCAGGGATATGCTCAGCCCCAGCATTTT. Translated: CASSEAQGYAQPQHF.

The chain couples TRBV7-2 to TRBJ1-2; D is possibly TRBD1 (6 bases). Germline V lookup: CDR1 SGHTA, CDR2 FQGNSA. This CDR3 region has 16 residues. V was clipped by 2 bases and J by 2 bases, with 15 bases between them. Here the CDR3 DNA reads TGTGCCAGCAGCTTATTATCCGGGACATTAAACTATGGCTACACCTTC. Translating gives CASSLLSGTLNYGYTF.

This chain links TRBV7-8 with TRBJ1-2, with D unresolved. The germline gives CDR1 SGHVS, CDR2 FQNEAQ. CDR3 length equals 14 residues. V gave up 1 base and J gave up 8 bases, with 14 bases separating them. The DNA of the CDR3 is TGTGCCAGCAGCTTAGATTTGTCGGGCTACGGCTACACCTTC. Residues: CASSLDLSGYGYTF.

This chain's CDR3 is CSVTGTANTGELFF. The CDR3 DNA follows: TGCAGCGTTACCGGGACAGCGAACACCGGGGAGCTGTTTTTT. J is TRBJ2-2 and V is TRBV29-1, with TRBD1 identical over 7 bases. Germline V gene lookup returns CDR1 SQVTM and CDR2 ANQGSEA. The CDR3 extends over 14 amino acids. The J segment lost 0 bases and the V segment lost 5 bases, leaving 3 bases of the junction unmatched.

The chain combines TRBV7-2 with TRBJ2-2; TRBD2 is a possible D gene (6 bases). V dropped 6 bases and J dropped 1 base, with 9 bases sitting between them. In germline, CDR1 is SGHTA, CDR2 FQGNSA. The length of the CDR3 is 14 residues. The CDR3 DNA reads TGTGCCAGCAGATCGCGGGAGAACACCGGGGAGCTGTTTTTT. Encoded protein: CASRSRENTGELFF.

The chain is built from TRBV5-5 and TRBJ1-3; 8 bases are shared with TRBD1. Germline values: CDR1 SGHKS, CDR2 YYEKEE (reference sequence). The CDR3 extends over 16 amino acids. The ends lost 4 bases at V and 0 bases at J; junction bases unmatched: 6. In DNA, the CDR3 is TGTGCCAGCAGCCCTAAAGGGACAGGCTCTGGAAACACCATATATTTT. Its protein product is CASSPKGTGSGNTIYF. Using reference TRBV5-5 and TRBJ1-3 for the parts outside the CDR3, the full variable domain is DAGVTQSPTHLIKTRGQQVTLRCSPISGHKSVSWYQQVLGQGPQFIFQYYEKEERGRGNFPDRFSARQFPNYSSELNVNALLLGDSALYLCASSPKGTGSGNTIYFGEGSWLTVV.

This clone showed up just once. V is TRBV7-2 and J is TRBJ2-7; tentatively, D is TRBD1 (5 bases). Trimming left V 5 bases short and J 6 bases short, with 11 bases between. The CDR3 has 12 amino acids. Germline assignment: CDR1 SGHTA and CDR2 FQGNSA. The CDR3 DNA follows: TGTGCCAGCAGCCAAGGACATAGCGAGCAGTACTTC. Protein product: CASSQGHSEQYF.

The chain couples TRBV29-1 to TRBJ2-1, with 7 bases that match TRBD2. From germline, CDR1 is SQVTM and CDR2 ANQGSEA. This CDR3 spans 17 amino acids. The V and J ends lost 2 bases and 5 bases, in that order; junction bases with no gene match: 15. The CDR3 DNA reads as TGCAGCGTTGAAATCGATGGGCTAGCGGTGGAAAACAATGAGCAGTTCTTC. This encodes CSVEIDGLAVENNEQFF.

A single count supports this clone. The J gene is TRBJ1-2, the V gene TRBV5-6; D gene ambiguous. Trimming left V 6 bases short and J 0 bases short, with 21 bases between. CDR1 SGHDT and CDR2 YYEEEE come from the germline V gene. The CDR3 extends over 17 amino acids. CDR3 in amino acids: CASTSGRLQPANYGYTF. Here the CDR3 DNA reads TGTGCCAGCACCTCCGGACGTCTACAACCCGCTAACTATGGCTACACCTTC.

The V gene is TRBV10-3, the J gene TRBJ2-3; a weak D match, TRBD1 (6 bases). From germline, CDR1 is ENHRY and CDR2 SYGVKD. This CDR3 is 15 amino acids long. Trimming removed 3 bases from V and 2 bases from J, with 12 bases in between. The CDR3 coding sequence is TGTGCCATCAGTGAAGTGGGGGCGAACACAGATACGCAGTATTTT. It translates to CAISEVGANTDTQYF.

The V gene is TRBV19, the J gene TRBJ1-5, with a weak D call TRBD1 (5 bases). The V and J ends lost 6 bases and 5 bases respectively, with 17 bases between them. CDR1 is LNHDA, CDR2 SQIVND, per germline (reference sequence). The CDR3 consists of 15 residues. The CDR3 nucleotides read TGTGCCAGTAGCCGCCCCGGGGGTGCTGATCAGCCCCAGCATTTT. This codes for CASSRPGGADQPQHF.

CDR3 sequence (DNA): TGTGCCAGCAGTAGTACGGGGGTCAGCACAGATACGCAGTATTTT. Its protein is CASSSTGVSTDTQYF. This chain uses TRBV6-4 with TRBJ2-3; weak D call: TRBD2 (6 bases). Germline assignment: CDR1 MRHNA and CDR2 SNTAGT. Trimming cost V 5 bases and J 0 bases, with 12 bases left between them. The CDR3 covers 15 residues.

The chain recombines TRBV10-3 with TRBJ2-2; 9 bases are a match to TRBD2. Germline trimming cut 4 bases from V and 3 bases from J; bases unmatched to any gene: 6. This CDR3 contains 16 residues. The germline gives CDR1 ENHRY, CDR2 SYGVKD. CDR3 sequence reads: CAISASGATDTGELFF. CDR3 nucleotides: TGTGCCATCAGTGCTAGCGGGGCCACGGACACCGGGGAGCTGTTTTTT.

V usage is TRBV18 and J usage is TRBJ1-2; D remains ambiguous. The CDR3 sequence is 13 residues long. Germline-derived CDR1 and CDR2 are KGHSH and LQKENI. The V gene lost 2 bases and the J gene lost 0 bases, with 4 bases spanning the gap. CDR3: CASSPNSNYGYTF. The CDR3 DNA reads TGTGCCAGCTCACCAAACTCTAACTATGGCTACACCTTC. Combining the CDR3 with reference TRBV18 and TRBJ1-2 gives the whole variable domain NAGVMQNPRHLVRRRGQEARLRCSPMKGHSHVYWYRQLPEEGLKFMVYLQKENIIDESGMPKERFSAEFPKEGPSILRIQQVVRGDSAAYFCASSPNSNYGYTFGSGTRLTVV.

The chain employs TRBV7-9 and TRBJ1-1; TRBD1 matches at 10 bases. This CDR3 has 16 amino acids. Unmatched junction bases numbered 7, after V lost 5 bases and J lost 1 base. Germline V gene data show CDR1 as SEHNR and CDR2 as FQNEAQ (reference sequence). The chain's CDR3 is CASSPGQGTGNTEAFF. CDR3 sequence (DNA): TGTGCCAGCAGCCCGGGACAGGGGACGGGGAACACTGAAGCTTTCTTT.

In regard to this clone: This CDR3 is also generated by other DNA sequences in the sample. The chain joins TRBV18 to TRBJ1-1; D is unresolved. CDR3 size: 14 residues. Germline CDR1 KGHSH, CDR2 LQKENI. V dropped 9 bases and J dropped 5 bases, with 19 bases sitting between them. In DNA, the CDR3 is TGTGCCAGTTCCCCTGAAGGATCGGTTACTGAAGCTTTCTTT. Amino acids: CASSPEGSVTEAFF.

V and J are TRBV5-1 and TRBJ2-7; TRBD1 matches at 8 bases. The V gene's germline CDR1 is SGHRS and CDR2 YFSETQ. The ends lost 2 bases at V and 6 bases at J; junction bases unmatched: 16. The CDR3 runs to 17 residues. The CDR3 is CASSFSPLGQGPGEQYF. In DNA, the CDR3 is TGCGCCAGCAGCTTCTCTCCACTAGGACAGGGTCCGGGCGAGCAGTACTTC.